Given below is one T cell receptor (beta chain) in context. This clonotype has just a few counts. Its target antigen remains unknown. No base quality values were provided; no much bigger clone lies one nucleotide off. This sample was included in a study of T-cell memory formation after mild COVID-19 (dated by TCRdb to the early 2020s). Regarding the research as a whole: TCR sequence clusters from the two donors were found to be largely donor specific. T-cell clones expanding and contracting after mild COVID-19 in a couple of donors were tracked by longitudinal TCRalpha and TCRbeta repertoire sequencing. Two young, previously healthy adult volunteers, one female and one male, were included in the cohort.

Ficoll-Paque density gradient centrifugation was the method used to isolate PBMCs. Germline trimming amounts to 0 bases on V and 5 bases on J, with 4 as the count of junction bases outside the gene matches. The germline V gene provides CDR1 SGHDT and CDR2 YYEEEE. From the cysteine through the phenylalanine, the CDR3 covers 14 amino acids. The kept DNA is CDR3 alone, 42 bases in frame from the first base. What the authors observed across the whole study: Some responding clones were found in pre-infection memory, which suggests that pre-existing cross-reactive memory T cells took part in the SARS-CoV-2 response. Whether the second-wave clones peaking on day 37 were SARS-CoV-2 specific was not confirmed. Contracting CD4+ clones appeared mostly in the CM and EM memory subsets, whereas CD8+ clones were enriched in EMRA. Clones that contracted from day 15 to 85 showed balanced CD4/CD8 phenotypes, whereas a second wave of clones that expanded from day 15 to 37 leaned towards CD4+. Only two mild cases were covered in the study, and larger cohorts including severe cases with pre-infection samples were considered necessary.

Data came from an Illumina NovaSeq 6000. Using 5'RACE with constant-segment primers, TCRalpha and TCRbeta cDNA libraries were constructed, with sample barcodes and unique molecular identifiers added in the process. Trizol reagent was used to extract RNA from every sample. The libraries were amplified in two PCR steps, and the second step added a second sample barcode and Illumina TruSeq adapters. Sequencing of the libraries was done on an Illumina NovaSeq, producing 2 x 150 bp paired-end reads. As for the authors' bioinformatics: Demultiplexing of reads and collapsing into UMI-guided consensus sequences were performed with migec v1.2.7. Using mixcr v2.1.11, the UMI consensuses were aligned to TRA and TRB V and J templates and assembled into clonotypes. A clonotype was counted as expanded or contracted only when both edgeR and NoisET called the clonotype significant, with the noise models trained on biological replicates. For edgeR calls, the thresholds were a false discovery rate-adjusted p below 0.01 and a log2 fold-change of 1. As an exploratory analysis of dynamics, PCA with hierarchical clustering was applied to max-normalized trajectories of the 1000 most abundant clonotypes. Each responding clone was given a CD4 or CD8 phenotype based on the CD4+ and CD8+ repertoires, which had been sequenced separately. The public reads were reanalyzed by TCRdb: fastp trimming at Q25, MiXCR alignment, in-frame beta chains only. Rows merge per CDR3 protein into single entries with the most common DNA and genes. These V and J calls rely on TCRdb rather than the paper's analysis. The table for this sample lists some 410,000 distinct CDR3 sequences; around 22% of them were counted only once. The leading ten clones occupy approximately 14% of the sample.

Sequenced sample: PBMCs or a T cell subset sorted from them (not recorded which). The chain is made from TRBV5-6 and TRBJ2-7; 8 central nucleotides agree with TRBD1. The receptor comes from an adult woman who had mild COVID-19 (a few samples of this study predate the infection). The sample titles of this study are shuffled in the database, so cell type and time point are left out; the donor was told from shared clones. The sequenced DNA is TGTGCCAGCAGCTTGGGGACAGGGATCCACGAGCAGTACTTC. Its amino acids are CASSLGTGIHEQYF.